These 26 T cell receptor beta chains share one sample of origin, sequenced in a study of cytomegalovirus exposure and HLA in healthy donors. PCR involved 60 Vbeta and 13 Jbeta primers. Profiling relied on immunoSEQ multiplex PCR, and the TCRdb table lists in-frame clones only, not all of them. The repertoire has some 240,000 clones, about nine tenths of them found once; the top ten carry around 1.7%. Sequencing was performed on PBMCs. All receptors come from a girl aged 2-10 years in good health and CMV-seronegative.

This chain uses TRBV27 with TRBJ2-5; D perhaps matches TRBD1 (6 bases). The germline gives CDR1 MNHEY, CDR2 SMNVEV (reference sequence). The V gene lost 3 bases and the J gene lost 5 bases, with 10 bases spanning the gap. The CDR3 loop spans 13 amino acids. In DNA form, the CDR3 reads TGTGCCAGCAGTTTGTTCAGGGGTGAGACCCAGTACTTC. Its translation is CASSLFRGETQYF.

The chain uses TRBV6-6 and TRBJ2-7; 7 positions match TRBD2. V dropped 2 bases and J dropped 3; count of bases not matched to a gene: 4. From germline, CDR1 is MNHNY and CDR2 SVGAGI (reference sequence). The CDR3 has 14 amino acids. The CDR3, as DNA: TGTGCCAGCAGTTACGCGGGAGCTGTCTACGAGCAGTACTTC. Translation gives CASSYAGAVYEQYF.

This clone was seen just once. The rearrangement joins TRBV19 to TRBJ2-7; 9 bases agree with TRBD1. The germline V gene encodes CDR1 LNHDA and CDR2 SQIVND (reference sequence). The CDR3 has 15 amino acids. Trimming at V came to 1 base and at J to 2 bases, leaving 3 bases not matched to a gene. CDR3 coding DNA: TGTGCCAGTAGTATAGGGGGACAGGGCCCCTACGAGCAGTACTTC. It yields the protein CASSIGGQGPYEQYF. The full variable domain, with the rest looked up from reference TRBV19 and TRBJ2-7, is DGGITQSPKYLFRKEGQNVTLSCEQNLNHDAMYWYRQDPGQGLRLIYYSQIVNDFQKGDIAEGYSVSREKKESFPLTVTSAQKNPTAFYLCASSIGGQGPYEQYFGPGTRLTVT.

The rearrangement links TRBV18 to TRBJ1-1; 7 bases fit TRBD1. Germline CDR1 reads KGHSH; CDR2 reads LQKENI. CDR3 length: 15 residues. Trimming removed 1 base from V and 5 bases from J; junction bases left unmatched: 7. In nucleotides, the CDR3 is TGTGCCAGCTCACCACAAAACAGGGGAGGAACTGAAGCTTTCTTT. Translated, it gives CASSPQNRGGTEAFF.

V is TRBV6-1 and J is TRBJ2-7; D perhaps matches TRBD1 (6 bases). The CDR3 totals 14 residues. The germline V gene encodes CDR1 MNHNS and CDR2 SASEGT. V gave up 4 bases and J gave up 1 base, with 11 bases separating them. The CDR3 bases are TGTGCCAGCAGTGCCGGGACACCGTCCTACGAGCAGTACTTC. It codes for CASSAGTPSYEQYF.

The rearrangement joins TRBV7-6 to TRBJ2-5, with TRBD2 as a possible D gene (6 bases). This CDR3 has 14 amino acids. V was shortened by 5 bases and J by 5 bases, with 15 bases between the two germline ends. Germline V gene data show CDR1 as SGHVS and CDR2 as FNYEAQ. The CDR3 is CASSPNAGRETQYF. In nucleotides, the CDR3 is TGTGCCAGCAGCCCCAATGCGGGGCGGGAGACCCAGTACTTC. Combining the CDR3 with reference TRBV7-6 and TRBJ2-5 gives the whole variable domain GAGVSQSPRYKVTKRGQDVALRCDPISGHVSLYWYRQALGQGPEFLTYFNYEAQQDKSGLPNDRFSAERPEGSISTLTIQRTEQRDSAMYRCASSPNAGRETQYFGPGTRLLVL.

This rearrangement joins TRBV5-8 to TRBJ1-2, with 8 bases that match TRBD1. Trimming cost V 4 bases and J 4 bases; bases outside gene matches: 9. The CDR3 is made up of 15 amino acids. Germline V gives CDR1 SGHTS, CDR2 YDEGEE. CDR3 nucleotide sequence: TGTGCCAGCAGCCTATGGATGGACAGGGCCTATGGCTACACCTTC. Translation: CASSLWMDRAYGYTF.

This clone occurred a few times. The chain couples TRBV5-4 to TRBJ1-1; the D is unclear. From germline, CDR1 is SGHNT and CDR2 YYREEE (reference sequence). The CDR3 sequence is 15 residues long. With 1 base removed from V and 4 bases from J, the gap between germline ends came to 14 bases. CDR3 sequence (DNA): TGTGCCAGCAGCTTGTGGGTAGTATCGGGCACTGAAGCTTTCTTT. Its translation: CASSLWVVSGTEAFF. Filled out from reference TRBV5-4 and TRBJ1-1, the complete variable domain reads ETGVTQSPTHLIKTRGQQVTLRCSSQSGHNTVSWYQQALGQGPQFIFQYYREEENGRGNFPPRFSGLQFPNYSSELNVNALELDDSALYLCASSLWVVSGTEAFFGQGTRLTVV.

The chain employs TRBV7-6 and TRBJ2-7, with 13 bases aligning to TRBD2. The CDR3 has 17 residues. V dropped 6 bases and J dropped 0; count of bases not matched to a gene: 8. Germline V gene lookup returns CDR1 SGHVS and CDR2 FNYEAQ. The CDR3 sequence: CASSFGTSGTSSYEQYF. Here the CDR3 DNA reads TGTGCCAGCAGTTTCGGGACTAGCGGGACGAGCTCCTACGAGCAGTACTTC.

V usage is TRBV7-3 and J usage is TRBJ1-4; 11 bases map to TRBD1. Losses at the gene ends were 5 bases for V and 7 bases for J; bases not matched to a gene: 6. The CDR3 loop spans 15 amino acids. Germline V gene lookup returns CDR1 SGHTA and CDR2 FQGTGA. CDR3 in amino acids: CASSIGQGAIEKLFF. CDR3 nucleotide sequence: TGTGCCAGCAGCATCGGACAGGGGGCGATTGAAAAACTGTTTTTT.

The chain employs TRBV5-1 and TRBJ1-1; D not certain. CDR1 and CDR2 (germline): SGHRS, YFSETQ. The CDR3 consists of 12 residues. V was cut by 5 bases and J by 0 bases, with 5 bases left in between. The CDR3: CASSSVNTEAFF. The DNA for the CDR3 is TGCGCCAGCAGTTCTGTGAACACTGAAGCTTTCTTT.

The chain has TRBV19 and TRBJ2-2; TRBD1 agrees at 7 bases. The V gene end was trimmed by 7 bases and the J gene end by 8 bases; junction bases not matched to a gene: 19. The CDR3 extends over 17 amino acids. Germline assignment: CDR1 LNHDA and CDR2 SQIVND (reference sequence). Here the CDR3 DNA reads TGTGCCAGTACCGAAACTGGGGGACGACAGGGCCGTGGGGAGCTGTTTTTT. Residues: CASTETGGRQGRGELFF.

The CDR3 coding sequence is TGTGCCAGCAGCGAAATGACTAGTGAAGAGACCCAGTACTTC. It translates to CASSEMTSEETQYF. V usage is TRBV7-6 and J usage is TRBJ2-5; weak D call: TRBD2 (6 bases). Per the germline V gene, CDR1 is SGHVS and CDR2 is FNYEAQ. The CDR3 runs to 14 residues. The V and J ends lost 5 bases and 3 bases respectively, with 13 bases between them.

This sequence joins TRBV11-2 and TRBJ2-3; 8 nucleotides line up with TRBD2. The CDR3 sequence is 14 residues long. Losses at the gene ends were 3 bases for V and 10 bases for J; bases not matched to a gene: 9. The V gene's germline CDR1 is SGHAT and CDR2 FQNNGV. CDR3 sequence (DNA): TGTGCCAGCAGCTTCGGACTAGCTAAACCCGCGCAGTATTTT. It codes for CASSFGLAKPAQYF.

The V call is TRBV7-6, the J call TRBJ2-3; D gene uncertain. CDR1 SGHVS and CDR2 FNYEAQ come from the germline V gene. The CDR3 sequence is 13 residues long. V was shortened by 5 bases and J by 4 bases, with 10 bases between the two germline ends. CDR3 nucleotide sequence: TGTGCCAGCAGCACAGAAATCCCAGATACGCAGTATTTT. It encodes CASSTEIPDTQYF.

This rearrangement joins TRBV28 to TRBJ2-1, with 9 bases aligning to TRBD1. The trim removed 5 bases at V and 0 bases at J, leaving 5 bases unmatched. The CDR3 consists of 16 residues. CDR1 MDHEN and CDR2 SYDVKM come from the germline V gene. CDR3 nucleotide sequence: TGTGCCAGCAGTGGACAGGGGTCAGACTCCTACAATGAGCAGTTCTTC. It translates to CASSGQGSDSYNEQFF.

This clone was observed once. This chain connects TRBV13 to TRBJ1-2, with a possible D match to TRBD1 (5 bases). Germline V gene sequence: CDR1 PRHDT, CDR2 FYEKMQ (reference sequence). The CDR3 runs 15 residues. V was pared by 3 bases and J by 4 bases, with 15 bases between. This chain's CDR3 is CASSFGREGIYGYTF. CDR3 DNA sequence: TGTGCCAGCAGCTTCGGCAGGGAGGGGATCTATGGCTACACCTTC.

The V and J genes are TRBV30 and TRBJ2-3, with D unresolved. The CDR3 contains 14 residues. V lost 0 bases to trimming and J lost 6 bases, with 13 bases between them. The germline V gene has CDR1 GTSNPN and CDR2 SVGIG (reference sequence). CDR3 coding DNA: TGTGCCTGGAGTGTAGGAGTTGCCGCGGATACGCAGTATTTT. Protein product: CAWSVGVAADTQYF.

The V call is TRBV4-2, the J call TRBJ2-1; 9 bases align to TRBD2. Trimming removed 8 bases from V and 7 bases from J; junction bases left unmatched: 9. The CDR3 spans 14 residues. The germline V gene encodes CDR1 LGHNA and CDR2 YNFKEQ. The CDR3 reads CASGGASGVNEQFF. The CDR3 bases are TGTGCCAGCGGGGGGGCTAGCGGGGTGAATGAGCAGTTCTTC.

The chain links TRBV9 to TRBJ2-3; 7 positions match TRBD2. The CDR3 is 14 amino acids. Unmatched junction bases numbered 2, after V lost 0 bases and J lost 4 bases. Germline V CDR1 and CDR2: SGDLS, YYNGEE. This CDR3 reads CASSVEAGPDTQYF. CDR3 nucleotide sequence: TGTGCCAGCAGCGTAGAAGCGGGGCCAGATACGCAGTATTTT.

V and J are TRBV7-9 and TRBJ2-2; perhaps TRBD2 as D (5 bases). Germline V gene data show CDR1 as SEHNR and CDR2 as FQNEAQ (reference sequence). V was pared by 1 base and J by 8 bases, with 23 bases between. This CDR3 has 18 amino acids. CDR3 DNA: TGTGCCAGCAGCTTAGTTCCAACCGCGAACGTAGGAGGAGGGGAGCTGTTTTTT. This encodes CASSLVPTANVGGGELFF.

This chain joins TRBV28 and TRBJ2-7, with a tentative D call TRBD2 (6 bases). The germline CDR1 and CDR2 sequences are MDHEN and SYDVKM. CDR3 length: 17 amino acids. Trimming stripped 3 bases from V and 2 bases from J, with 20 bases between. The CDR3 DNA reads TGTGCCAGCAGTTTCTCCGGGACTTCCTTCCTCGCCTACGAGCAGTACTTC. Protein product: CASSFSGTSFLAYEQYF.

Here the CDR3 DNA reads TGTGCCAGCAGTCGCAACAGGGTTCCGGCCGGGGAGCTGTTTTTT. Protein product: CASSRNRVPAGELFF. V gene TRBV6-5 combines with J gene TRBJ2-2; the D gene is possibly TRBD1 (6 bases). CDR1 MNHEY and CDR2 SVGAGI come from the germline V gene. This CDR3 contains 15 residues. Trimming cost V 5 bases and J 6 bases, with 16 bases left between them.

J is TRBJ2-2 and V is TRBV6-4; D gene uncertain. CDR3 length: 14 residues. CDR1 is MRHNA, CDR2 SNTAGT, per germline. V gave up 10 bases and J gave up 1 base, with 13 bases separating them. Here the CDR3 DNA reads TGTGCCACTTTAACAGACCGGAACACCGGGGAGCTGTTTTTT. It encodes CATLTDRNTGELFF.

This chain connects TRBV6-5 to TRBJ1-5; D unclear. The V gene lost 2 bases and the J gene lost 3 bases, with 8 bases spanning the gap. The CDR3 sequence is 14 residues long. Germline CDR1 reads MNHEY; CDR2 reads SVGAGI. CDR3 nucleotide sequence: TGTGCCAGCAGTTACGGTAGATACAATCAGCCCCAGCATTTT. It is translated as CASSYGRYNQPQHF.

The sample holds one count of this clone. This chain uses TRBV6-1 with TRBJ2-7; D remains ambiguous. This CDR3 is 11 amino acids long. Germline V gives CDR1 MNHNS, CDR2 SASEGT. V lost 4 bases, J lost 4 bases, and 5 bases lay in between. DNA of the CDR3: TGTGCCAGCAGTGTGCGATACGAGCAGTACTTC. Amino acid sequence: CASSVRYEQYF.